The 30 T cell receptor beta chains presented below share a single source sample, sequenced in a study of shared clonotypes between healthy human individuals. The data were produced by immunoSEQ multiplex PCR, yet TCRdb's version contains in-frame clones alone and is incomplete. The profile covers about 1.5 million clones, with around 95% appearing a single time and more than 0.9% taken by the ten largest. Sequenced material: naive CD4+ T cells sorted from blood. As for subset: CD45RA+ positively selected. The receptor source for this set is a man aged 30-40 years in good health.

The chain combines TRBV5-1 with TRBJ2-5, with 8 bases lining up with TRBD2. Unmatched junction bases numbered 5, after V lost 2 bases and J lost 2 bases. The CDR3 sequence is 15 residues long. Germline assignment: CDR1 SGHRS and CDR2 YFSETQ. The CDR3 loop is CASSFNSGTQETQYF. CDR3 coding DNA: TGCGCCAGCAGCTTTAATAGCGGGACACAAGAGACCCAGTACTTC.

The gene calls are TRBV18 and TRBJ2-3, with D perhaps TRBD1 or TRBD2 (5 bases each). The ends were cut back, 6 bases at V and 0 bases at J, with 16 bases in the middle. CDR1 is KGHSH and CDR2 is LQKENI in the germline V gene. This CDR3 is 16 amino acids long. The DNA of the CDR3 is TGTGCCAGCTCGAGAACTGGGGACGTTAGCACAGATACGCAGTATTTT. Translation: CASSRTGDVSTDTQYF. The full variable domain, with the rest looked up from reference TRBV18 and TRBJ2-3, is NAGVMQNPRHLVRRRGQEARLRCSPMKGHSHVYWYRQLPEEGLKFMVYLQKENIIDESGMPKERFSAEFPKEGPSILRIQQVVRGDSAAYFCASSRTGDVSTDTQYFGPGTRLTVL.

This sequence joins TRBV7-2 and TRBJ2-7; 7 bases are a match to TRBD1. V shed 5 bases and J 3 bases; nucleotides not matched to a gene: 10. This CDR3 region has 15 residues. The germline V gene encodes CDR1 SGHTA and CDR2 FQGNSA. CDR3 nucleotides: TGTGCCAGCAGCGTATGGCTCACAGGGGACTACGAGCAGTACTTC. Its protein product is CASSVWLTGDYEQYF.

The chain uses TRBV7-6 and TRBJ1-3; no firm D call. V lost 4 bases, J lost 7 bases, and 20 bases lay in between. The CDR3 has 16 residues. Looked up from germline, CDR1 is SGHVS and CDR2 is FNYEAQ. CDR3 protein: CASSSPTLQRDNTIYF. The CDR3 DNA is TGTGCCAGCAGCTCGCCGACTCTTCAAAGAGACAACACCATATATTTT.

The chain uses TRBV6-5 and TRBJ2-3; D not resolved. The germline V gene encodes CDR1 MNHEY and CDR2 SVGAGI. V was pared by 1 base and J by 1 base, with 12 bases between. The CDR3 spans 16 residues. The DNA for the CDR3 is TGTGCCAGCAGTTACTTATCTATTAGTCGCACAGATACGCAGTATTTT. Protein product: CASSYLSISRTDTQYF.

This rearrangement joins TRBV19 to TRBJ2-1, with D maybe TRBD2 (6 bases). Trimming took 3 bases from V and 8 from J, leaving 8 bases between them. Germline V gives CDR1 LNHDA, CDR2 SQIVND (reference sequence). The CDR3 loop spans 12 amino acids. CDR3 nucleotides: TGTGCCAGTAGTATGGGGGAGGATGAGCAGTTCTTC. It specifies CASSMGEDEQFF.

The gene calls are TRBV6-1 and TRBJ1-1, with D unresolved. The V end was cut by 2 bases, the J end by 1 base, with 5 bases between. Germline V gives CDR1 MNHNS, CDR2 SASEGT. This CDR3 region has 13 residues. The CDR3 sequence is CASSEFGNTEAFF. CDR3 nucleotides: TGTGCCAGCAGTGAATTCGGGAACACTGAAGCTTTCTTT.

The chain employs TRBV7-6 and TRBJ2-7; maybe TRBD1 (6 bases). Germline CDR1 reads SGHVS; CDR2 reads FNYEAQ. The CDR3 totals 13 residues. The V gene lost 3 bases and the J gene lost 4 bases, with 10 bases spanning the gap. CDR3 protein: CASSFDRSYEQYF. The CDR3 DNA follows: TGTGCCAGCAGCTTTGACAGGTCGTACGAGCAGTACTTC.

Notes on this clone: Additional DNA sequences in this sample encode the identical CDR3. V gene TRBV2 combines with J gene TRBJ2-5, with D possibly matching TRBD1 (6 bases). V lost 6 bases to trimming and J lost 2 bases, with 10 bases between them. The CDR3 is 13 residues long. The germline CDR1 and CDR2 sequences are SNHLY and FYNNEI. CDR3 sequence reads: CASRRGSQETQYF. CDR3 DNA sequence: TGTGCCAGCAGGAGGGGGAGTCAAGAGACCCAGTACTTC. Combining the CDR3 with reference TRBV2 and TRBJ2-5 gives the whole variable domain EPEVTQTPSHQVTQMGQEVILRCVPISNHLYFYWYRQILGQKVEFLVSFYNNEISEKSEIFDDQFSVERPDGSNFTLKIRSTKLEDSAMYFCASRRGSQETQYFGPGTRLLVL.

V usage is TRBV7-3 and J usage is TRBJ1-1; D unresolved. V was cut by 2 bases and J by 3 bases, with 13 bases left in between. Germline V gene data show CDR1 as SGHTA and CDR2 as FQGTGA. This CDR3 spans 15 amino acids. CDR3 in DNA: TGTGCCAGCAGCTTAGGGCCGGACGGATACACTGAAGCTTTCTTT. Amino acids: CASSLGPDGYTEAFF.

Turning to this clone: This sample also contains other DNA sequences that code for the same CDR3. The rearrangement joins TRBV7-8 to TRBJ2-3; D not resolved. The CDR3 totals 12 residues. The germline V gene encodes CDR1 SGHVS and CDR2 FQNEAQ. V was trimmed by 0 bases and J by 5 bases, leaving 3 bases between them. This chain's CDR3 is CASSLALDTQYF. CDR3 sequence (DNA): TGTGCCAGCAGCTTAGCTCTAGATACGCAGTATTTT.

The V gene is TRBV2, the J gene TRBJ2-7, with D possibly called TRBD1 or TRBD2 (6 bases each). The CDR3 runs to 15 residues. The ends were cut back, 1 base at V and 0 bases at J, with 10 bases in the middle. Germline V gene data show CDR1 as SNHLY and CDR2 as FYNNEI. As DNA, the CDR3 is TGTGCCAGCAGTGAAGAAGGGGGGAGCTCCTACGAGCAGTACTTC. The encoded protein is CASSEEGGSSYEQYF. The full variable domain, its missing parts supplied by reference TRBV2 and TRBJ2-7, is EPEVTQTPSHQVTQMGQEVILRCVPISNHLYFYWYRQILGQKVEFLVSFYNNEISEKSEIFDDQFSVERPDGSNFTLKIRSTKLEDSAMYFCASSEEGGSSYEQYFGPGTRLTVT.

V is TRBV10-2 and J is TRBJ1-5, with D maybe TRBD1 (6 bases). CDR1 is WSHSY and CDR2 is SAAADI in the germline V gene. The CDR3 has 15 amino acids. The V gene lost 10 bases and the J gene lost 4 bases, with 20 bases spanning the gap. The DNA of the CDR3 is TGCGCCACAAGAGGGGGAGGGACACATAATCAGCCCCAGCATTTT. Translating it yields CATRGGGTHNQPQHF.

The chain couples TRBV11-2 to TRBJ2-1, with D unresolved. V was shortened by 1 base and J by 9 bases, with 16 bases between the two germline ends. In germline, CDR1 is SGHAT, CDR2 FQNNGV. The CDR3 runs to 15 residues. As DNA, the CDR3 is TGTGCCAGCAGCTTAGGTTCCGGTTGGGCCGGTGAGCAGTTCTTC. Its protein product is CASSLGSGWAGEQFF.

The chain recombines TRBV27 with TRBJ2-3; D may match TRBD1 or TRBD2 (6 bases each). The CDR3 extends over 13 amino acids. CDR1 is MNHEY, CDR2 SMNVEV, per germline (reference sequence). The ends were cut back, 2 bases at V and 4 bases at J, with 7 bases in the middle. The CDR3 spells CASSLRGPDTQYF. CDR3 in DNA: TGTGCCAGCAGTTTACGGGGGCCAGATACGCAGTATTTT.

In DNA, the CDR3 is TGTGCCAGCAGCGTATCCCCTCTGGTTAAGCCTCTCACCGGGGAGCTGTTTTTT. Protein product: CASSVSPLVKPLTGELFF. The chain has TRBV9 and TRBJ2-2; D unresolved. The CDR3 spans 18 residues. Germline V CDR1 and CDR2: SGDLS, YYNGEE. Trimming left V 1 base short and J 4 bases short, with 20 bases between.

V and J are TRBV6-5 and TRBJ2-7, with D perhaps matching TRBD2 (5 bases). CDR1 is MNHEY and CDR2 is SVGAGI in the germline V gene. There are 15 residues in the CDR3. V was pared by 0 bases and J by 4 bases, with 13 bases between. Written as DNA, the CDR3 is TGTGCCAGCAGTTACTCGTCCAGGAGGACGTACGAGCAGTACTTC. This sequence encodes CASSYSSRRTYEQYF.

V usage is TRBV7-8 and J usage is TRBJ2-1; D unresolved. The CDR3 has 13 amino acids. V lost 7 bases to trimming and J lost 4 bases, with 11 bases between them. The germline V gene encodes CDR1 SGHVS and CDR2 FQNEAQ. CDR3 amino acids: CASITPSYNEQFF. As DNA, the CDR3 is TGTGCCAGCATCACCCCTTCATACAATGAGCAGTTCTTC. The whole variable domain, remainder taken from reference TRBV7-8 and TRBJ2-1, is GAGVSQSPRYKVAKRGQDVALRCDPISGHVSLFWYQQALGQGPEFLTYFQNEAQLDKSGLPSDRFFAERPEGSVSTLKIQRTQQEDSAVYLCASITPSYNEQFFGPGTRLTVL.

The J gene is TRBJ1-5, the V gene TRBV6-1; tentatively, D is TRBD1 (6 bases). V lost 4 bases and J lost 4, with 17 bases in between. Germline V gene sequence: CDR1 MNHNS, CDR2 SASEGT. The CDR3 is 16 residues long. Here the CDR3 DNA reads TGTGCCAGCAGTGTACAGGGTCCGGGTCTAAATCAGCCCCAGCATTTT. Protein: CASSVQGPGLNQPQHF.

The gene calls are TRBV5-1 and TRBJ2-2, with 12 bases matching TRBD2. There are 18 residues in the CDR3. J was trimmed by 3 bases and V by 3 bases; bases with no gene match: 9. Germline loops: CDR1 SGHRS, CDR2 YFSETQ. The DNA of the CDR3 is TGCGCCAGCAGCTCCGGACTAGCGGGGCTAGTCGACACCGGGGAGCTGTTTTTT. Its protein product is CASSSGLAGLVDTGELFF.

This chain joins TRBV7-2 and TRBJ1-4, with D uncertain. Between the trimmed V and J ends, which lost 1 base and 7 bases, there was a span of 10 bases. Germline CDR1 SGHTA, CDR2 FQGNSA. This CDR3 has 14 amino acids. This CDR3 reads CASSLGSGGEKLFF. The CDR3 DNA is TGTGCCAGCAGCTTAGGGTCTGGAGGTGAAAAACTGTTTTTT.

The chain couples TRBV5-5 to TRBJ2-5, with D hard to call. The CDR3 has 14 amino acids. CDR1 and CDR2 (germline): SGHKS, YYEKEE (reference sequence). The V and J ends lost 4 bases and 4 bases respectively, with 14 bases between them. CDR3 amino acids: CASSKGGSRETQYF. The CDR3 DNA sequence: TGTGCCAGCAGCAAGGGCGGTTCTCGAGAGACCCAGTACTTC.

The chain employs TRBV27 and TRBJ2-7, with a tentative D call TRBD1 (6 bases). CDR1 and CDR2 from the germline V gene are MNHEY and SMNVEV (reference sequence). This CDR3 is built from 13 residues. V was clipped by 3 bases and J by 3 bases, with 9 bases between them. The CDR3, as DNA: TGTGCCAGCAGTTTGGGGGACAACTACGAGCAGTACTTC. It yields the protein CASSLGDNYEQYF.

This rearrangement joins TRBV18 to TRBJ2-3; 7 bases are a match to TRBD1. CDR3 length: 18 residues. Germline lookup yields CDR1 KGHSH and CDR2 LQKENI. Germline trimming cut 3 bases from V and 0 bases from J; bases unmatched to any gene: 12. CDR3 in amino acids: CASSPLGTGTVSTDTQYF. The CDR3 DNA follows: TGTGCCAGCTCACCGTTGGGGACCGGGACAGTAAGCACAGATACGCAGTATTTT.

The V call is TRBV12-2, the J call TRBJ2-1; the D call in the table, TRBD2, was not verified against the DNA. TRBV12-2 is deemed a pseudogene. CDR3 size: 16 residues. In DNA, the CDR3 is TGTGCAAGTCGCCGGTTCGGGACTCCGTATTCCCTACGGCAGTTCTTC. This codes for CASRRFGTPYSLRQFF.

About this clone: This specimen includes other DNA sequences encoding the same CDR3. The chain has TRBV13 and TRBJ1-2; a weak D match, TRBD1 (5 bases). The CDR3 covers 13 residues. V lost 0 bases and J lost 4, with 6 bases in between. Germline V lookup: CDR1 PRHDT, CDR2 FYEKMQ (reference sequence). The CDR3 DNA reads TGTGCCAGCAGCTTAGGGGGGGGCTATGGCTACACCTTC. Translating gives CASSLGGGYGYTF.

The V call is TRBV29-1, the J call TRBJ1-1; possibly TRBD1 for D (5 bases). CDR3 length: 13 residues. V was trimmed by 7 bases and J by 6 bases, leaving 18 bases between them. CDR1 is SQVTM and CDR2 is ANQGSEA in the germline V gene. The CDR3 coding sequence is TGCAGCGCCCCCGCCCCAGGGACTTCTGAAGCTTTCTTT. Translating it yields CSAPAPGTSEAFF.

The J gene is TRBJ2-7, the V gene TRBV10-3; 8 bases fit TRBD1. In germline, CDR1 is ENHRY, CDR2 SYGVKD. This CDR3 has 16 amino acids. V shed 3 bases, J shed 0 bases, and the junction held 7 bases outside the gene matches. In nucleotides, the CDR3 is TGTGCCATCAGTGACCCGGACAGGGCCCTCTCCTACGAGCAGTACTTC. This encodes CAISDPDRALSYEQYF.

The rearrangement uses TRBV5-6 and TRBJ2-4; D is undetermined. Germline V gives CDR1 SGHDT, CDR2 YYEEEE. CDR3 size: 13 residues. V was shortened by 8 bases and J by 6 bases, with 15 bases between the two germline ends. The CDR3 reads CARRLPLGNIQYF. Written as DNA, the CDR3 is TGTGCCAGAAGGTTACCCCTGGGAAACATTCAGTACTTC.

The chain has TRBV7-3 and TRBJ2-7, with D perhaps matching TRBD2 (7 bases). The CDR3 has 12 residues. Germline V gene data show CDR1 as SGHTA and CDR2 as FQGTGA. Between the trimmed V and J ends, which lost 5 bases and 6 bases, there was a span of 11 bases. The CDR3 DNA reads TGTGCCAGCAGCAACAGGGAGGGCGAGCAGTACTTC. Its protein is CASSNREGEQYF.